The 27 T cell receptor beta chains given below trace back to one sample, sequenced in a study of CD8+ T cells in alopecia areata. The sequencing template was cDNA reverse transcribed from extracted RNA. The table came from immunoSEQ multiplex PCR; TCRdb's copy has only in-frame clones and leaves some out. The sample lists around 100,000 clones; 55% were seen once. The sequenced sample consisted of CD4+ T cells sorted from blood. The receptor set was obtained from a human donor in good health.

The chain links TRBV7-2 to TRBJ2-5, with a possible D match to TRBD2 (5 bases). The CDR3 runs to 13 residues. Trimming took 5 bases from V and 2 from J, leaving 9 bases between them. Germline V gene sequence: CDR1 SGHTA, CDR2 FQGNSA. CDR3: CASSQRLQETQYF. CDR3 DNA sequence: TGTGCCAGCAGCCAGCGGCTACAAGAGACCCAGTACTTC.

This clone has a handful of counts. V usage is TRBV2 and J usage is TRBJ2-3; TRBD2 might be the D (6 bases). The CDR3 is 14 residues long. Trimming removed 5 bases at V and 6 bases at J, with 15 bases between. Germline values: CDR1 SNHLY, CDR2 FYNNEI. This CDR3 reads CASSFGGAGDTQYF. DNA for the CDR3: TGTGCCAGCAGTTTTGGCGGGGCGGGGGATACGCAGTATTTT. The full variable domain, completed using reference TRBV2 and TRBJ2-3, is EPEVTQTPSHQVTQMGQEVILRCVPISNHLYFYWYRQILGQKVEFLVSFYNNEISEKSEIFDDQFSVERPDGSNFTLKIRSTKLEDSAMYFCASSFGGAGDTQYFGPGTRLTVL.

The chain employs TRBV29-1 and TRBJ2-5, with D possibly TRBD1 on 5 matching bases. Germline CDR1 reads SQVTM; CDR2 reads ANQGSEA. Trimming removed 4 bases at V and 1 base at J, with 7 bases between. This CDR3 is 12 amino acids long. The CDR3 sequence is CSVGQFQETQYF. The CDR3 DNA reads as TGCAGCGTTGGACAGTTCCAAGAGACCCAGTACTTC.

The V gene is TRBV27, the J gene TRBJ1-1; D perhaps matches TRBD1 (6 bases). The V gene's germline CDR1 is MNHEY and CDR2 SMNVEV (reference sequence). V shed 1 base and J shed 0 bases, with 21 bases lying between them. This CDR3 contains 19 residues. The CDR3 nucleotides are TGTGCCAGCAGTTTATTTTCGATCGCAGGGGCGCGGATGAACACTGAAGCTTTCTTT. As protein: CASSLFSIAGARMNTEAFF.

This clone came up a few times. V is TRBV5-6 and J is TRBJ2-5; D perhaps matches TRBD1 (6 bases). V was cut by 0 bases and J by 4 bases, with 13 bases left in between. This CDR3 has 15 amino acids. Germline CDR1 reads SGHDT; CDR2 reads YYEEEE. The CDR3 coding sequence is TGTGCCAGCAGCTTGGCCGGTAGCAGGGGAGAGACCCAGTACTTC. Translated: CASSLAGSRGETQYF.

The J gene is TRBJ1-6, the V gene TRBV6-5; unclear D gene. CDR1 and CDR2 from the germline V gene are MNHEY and SVGAGI. V lost 5 bases, J lost 9 bases, and 11 bases lay in between. The CDR3 runs to 13 residues. CDR3 nucleotides: TGTGCCAGCAGTCCTGAGCAGACTTCACCCCTCCACTTT. Residues: CASSPEQTSPLHF.

This clone was seen a few times. This chain connects TRBV6-5 to TRBJ2-7; maybe TRBD1 (6 bases). This CDR3 has 13 residues. Trimming cost V 6 bases and J 7 bases, with 16 bases left between them. Per the germline V gene, CDR1 is MNHEY and CDR2 is SVGAGI. The CDR3, as DNA: TGTGCCAGCAGAGACATACAGGGAAGAGAGCAGTACTTC. This codes for CASRDIQGREQYF.

The chain is built from TRBV5-1 and TRBJ1-1; 10 bases line up with TRBD1. Germline loops: CDR1 SGHRS, CDR2 YFSETQ. This CDR3 spans 15 amino acids. Germline trimming cut 4 bases from V and 7 bases from J; bases unmatched to any gene: 10. The CDR3 DNA follows: TGCGCCAGCAGCCGGACAGGGGGAGGAGAAGGTGAAGCTTTCTTT. As protein: CASSRTGGGEGEAFF.

The table lists this clone with a few counts. The gene calls are TRBV5-5 and TRBJ2-4; D is unresolved. Germline CDR1 SGHKS, CDR2 YYEKEE (reference sequence). The CDR3 has 14 amino acids. Trimming removed 1 base at V and 0 bases at J, with 5 bases between. In nucleotides, the CDR3 is TGTGCCAGCAGCTTGATCCAAGCCAAAAACATTCAGTACTTC. This translates into CASSLIQAKNIQYF.

The gene calls are TRBV29-1 and TRBJ2-5; no clear D gene. Deletions cut 7 bases from V and 4 bases from J, with 13 bases between. The germline V gene has CDR1 SQVTM and CDR2 ANQGSEA. This CDR3 is built from 12 residues. CDR3 residues: CSATKGRETQYF. CDR3 coding DNA: TGCAGCGCCACGAAGGGAAGAGAGACCCAGTACTTC. The full variable domain, rest sourced from reference TRBV29-1 and TRBJ2-5, is SAVISQKPSRDICQRGTSLTIQCQVDSQVTMMFWYRQQPGQSLTLIATANQGSEATYESGFVIDKFPISRPNLTFSTLTVSNMSPEDSSIYLCSATKGRETQYFGPGTRLLVL.

This chain uses TRBV19 with TRBJ2-7, with D maybe TRBD2 (5 bases). CDR1 LNHDA and CDR2 SQIVND come from the germline V gene (reference sequence). CDR3 length: 12 amino acids. With 6 bases removed from V and 3 bases from J, the gap between germline ends came to 9 bases. The CDR3 reads CASSPRGYEQYF. Here the CDR3 DNA reads TGTGCCAGTAGCCCCCGGGGCTACGAGCAGTACTTC.

The sample holds a few counts of this clone. The chain employs TRBV29-1 and TRBJ1-4; D remains ambiguous. The CDR3 length is 11 residues. Per the germline V gene, CDR1 is SQVTM and CDR2 is ANQGSEA. The V and J ends lost 5 bases and 5 bases respectively, with 6 bases between them. The CDR3 coding sequence is TGCAGCGTTATCGCAAATGAAAAACTGTTTTTT. Amino acids: CSVIANEKLFF.

This chain uses TRBV29-1 with TRBJ2-7, with TRBD1 matching over 9 bases. This CDR3 contains 16 residues. The germline gives CDR1 SQVTM, CDR2 ANQGSEA. Losses at the gene ends were 5 bases for V and 1 base for J; bases not matched to a gene: 12. CDR3 DNA sequence: TGCAGCGTTCTAACCGCCGGACAGGGGCGGTCCTACGAGCAGTACTTC. Translation: CSVLTAGQGRSYEQYF.

In its sample, this clone was seen a few times. The rearrangement joins TRBV5-4 to TRBJ2-5; D ambiguous. V was cut by 4 bases and J by 2 bases, with 12 bases left in between. This CDR3 spans 14 amino acids. In germline, CDR1 is SGHNT, CDR2 YYREEE (reference sequence). The chain's CDR3 is CASSPRPEQETQYF. Written as DNA, the CDR3 is TGTGCCAGCAGCCCCAGACCTGAACAAGAGACCCAGTACTTC.

This clone was observed a few times. V gene TRBV4-3 combines with J gene TRBJ2-3, with 7 bases that match TRBD2. The CDR3 spans 14 residues. Trimming at V came to 3 bases and at J to 3 bases, leaving 3 bases not matched to a gene. Germline V CDR1 and CDR2: LGHNA, YSLEER. The CDR3 spells CASSQLGGTDTQYF. The CDR3 nucleotides are TGCGCCAGCAGCCAGTTGGGGGGGACAGATACGCAGTATTTT.

The chain links TRBV28 to TRBJ1-3, with D maybe TRBD1 (6 bases). Trimming pared 7 bases from V and 4 bases from J, leaving 20 bases between. The CDR3 runs 16 residues. Germline values: CDR1 MDHEN, CDR2 SYDVKM. The DNA for the CDR3 is TGTGCCAGCATAGGGGGTTCCTCTAACCTCGGAAACACCATATATTTT. Translated, it gives CASIGGSSNLGNTIYF.

This sequence joins TRBV18 and TRBJ1-2; 8 nucleotides align to TRBD1. CDR3 size: 15 residues. From germline, CDR1 is KGHSH and CDR2 LQKENI. V was clipped by 4 bases and J by 1 base; unmatched bases: 5. Here the CDR3 DNA reads TGTGCCAGCTCACGCCTGACAGGGGATAACTATGGCTACACCTTC. It translates to CASSRLTGDNYGYTF.

The chain links TRBV2 to TRBJ1-6; no clear D gene. The CDR3 length is 13 residues. The germline gives CDR1 SNHLY, CDR2 FYNNEI. Trimming took off 9 bases at V and 10 bases at J, with 16 bases between the two ends. The CDR3 loop reads CASKAQVESPLHF. CDR3 sequence (DNA): TGTGCCAGTAAGGCCCAGGTGGAGTCACCCCTCCACTTT.

The chain has TRBV15 and TRBJ2-2; 8 bases align to TRBD1. Trimming cost V 3 bases and J 5 bases; bases outside gene matches: 2. The CDR3 consists of 14 residues. CDR1 and CDR2 from the germline V gene are LNHNV and YYDKDF (reference sequence). CDR3 DNA: TGTGCCACCAGCAGGGACAGGGCGACCGGGGAGCTGTTTTTT. Its translation: CATSRDRATGELFF.

This clone was seen at least ten times. The chain uses TRBV28 and TRBJ1-1; no definite D call. There are 10 residues in the CDR3. Trimming took 7 bases from V and 7 from J, leaving 7 bases between them. CDR1 MDHEN and CDR2 SYDVKM come from the germline V gene. The CDR3 here is CASMRFEAFF. As DNA, the CDR3 is TGTGCCAGCATGCGTTTTGAAGCTTTCTTT.

A few counts support this clone. V usage is TRBV18 and J usage is TRBJ1-5; 7 positions agree with TRBD1. CDR3 length: 15 residues. Germline values: CDR1 KGHSH, CDR2 LQKENI. The J segment lost 5 bases and the V segment lost 3 bases, leaving 7 bases of the junction unmatched. As DNA, the CDR3 is TGTGCCAGCTCACCTGTGGGACAGATGGATCAGCCCCAGCATTTT. Translated, it gives CASSPVGQMDQPQHF. The complete variable domain, with remaining parts taken from reference TRBV18 and TRBJ1-5, reads NAGVMQNPRHLVRRRGQEARLRCSPMKGHSHVYWYRQLPEEGLKFMVYLQKENIIDESGMPKERFSAEFPKEGPSILRIQQVVRGDSAAYFCASSPVGQMDQPQHFGDGTRLSIL.

The chain joins TRBV4-1 to TRBJ1-1; weak D call: TRBD1 (6 bases). The V gene's germline CDR1 is MGHRA and CDR2 YSYEKL. The CDR3 is made up of 14 amino acids. V was cut by 0 bases and J by 10 bases, with 15 bases left in between. The CDR3 DNA reads as TGCGCCAGCAGCCAAGATCACACAGGGAATCGAGCTTTCTTT. Encoded protein: CASSQDHTGNRAFF.

The rearrangement joins TRBV11-2 to TRBJ2-1, with no clear D. The CDR3 runs 10 residues. The ends were cut back, 1 base at V and 13 bases at J, with 5 bases in the middle. Germline CDR1 reads SGHAT; CDR2 reads FQNNGV. The CDR3 sequence: CASSLVVQFF. CDR3 nucleotides: TGTGCCAGCAGCTTAGTGGTTCAGTTCTTC.

This clone occurred a few times. This chain uses TRBV29-1 with TRBJ1-1; TRBD1 might be the D (6 bases). V lost 6 bases, J lost 0 bases, and 17 bases lay in between. The CDR3 runs 15 residues. Germline V gene data show CDR1 as SQVTM and CDR2 as ANQGSEA. The CDR3 nucleotides are TGCAGCGTGCAAAGTTCCGGGACACTGAACACTGAAGCTTTCTTT. Translated: CSVQSSGTLNTEAFF.

The chain joins TRBV6-5 to TRBJ2-3; D uncertain. The CDR3 is 13 residues long. Germline lookup yields CDR1 MNHEY and CDR2 SVGAGI. V lost 2 bases, J lost 4 bases, and 7 bases lay in between. The CDR3 nucleotides are TGTGCCAGCAGTTACGTTTGGGCAGATACGCAGTATTTT. The encoded protein is CASSYVWADTQYF.

A few counts support this clone. The V call is TRBV19, the J call TRBJ2-1; 11 positions match TRBD2. The CDR3 is made up of 17 amino acids. Germline trimming cut 2 bases from V and 6 bases from J; bases unmatched to any gene: 9. In germline, CDR1 is LNHDA, CDR2 SQIVND (reference sequence). The CDR3 DNA is TGTGCCAGTAGTATACTCCCCGGGACTAGCGGAATCAATGAGCAGTTCTTC. Translation gives CASSILPGTSGINEQFF.

The chain recombines TRBV2 with TRBJ2-7; 8 nucleotides line up with TRBD1. This CDR3 spans 15 amino acids. J was trimmed by 1 base and V by 6 bases; bases with no gene match: 8. Per the germline V gene, CDR1 is SNHLY and CDR2 is FYNNEI. The DNA for the CDR3 is TGTGCCAGCAGAACTGACAGGGGCCCATCCTACGAGCAGTACTTC. Protein sequence: CASRTDRGPSYEQYF.